The 6 T cell receptor beta chains presented below share a single source sample, sequenced in a study of early T cells in non-severe SARS-CoV-2 infection. TCRdb used MiXCR to reprocess the 5' RACE reads, holding one entry per CDR3 protein. The table records more than 55,000 distinct CDR3 sequences, approximately 12% of them present only once. The specimen was whole blood. These receptors came from an adult who was a healthcare worker with PCR-confirmed SARS-CoV-2 infection or an uninfected control (not recorded which).

This clonotype was recorded many times. V gene TRBV5-1 combines with J gene TRBJ1-2; D possibly corresponds to TRBD1 (5 bases). The CDR3 runs 15 residues. V gave up 6 bases and J gave up 2 bases, with 17 bases separating them. Germline-derived CDR1 and CDR2 are SGHRS and YFSETQ. The CDR3 protein is CASTEGSGKNYGYTF. For the CDR3, the DNA is TGCGCCAGCACCGAAGGGTCAGGGAAAAACTATGGCTACACCTTC.

This clonotype came up many times. The V and J genes are TRBV5-1 and TRBJ1-1; 8 bases are a match to TRBD1. The CDR3 is made up of 17 amino acids. Trimming took 4 bases from V and 1 from J; bases not matched to a gene: 12. Looked up from germline, CDR1 is SGHRS and CDR2 is YFSETQ. In DNA form, the CDR3 reads TGCGCCAGCAGCCCCAACACGGGACAGGCGCCGAACACTGAAGCTTTCTTT. Protein sequence: CASSPNTGQAPNTEAFF.

This clonotype has just a few counts. V gene TRBV5-5 combines with J gene TRBJ1-4, with 8 positions matching TRBD1. The CDR3 spans 15 residues. Germline CDR1 is SGHKS and CDR2 is YYEKEE (reference sequence). V trimming: 4 bases; J trimming: 7 bases; junction bases outside the gene matches: 9. DNA of the CDR3: TGTGCCAGCAGCACAGGGACAGGCCTCTCTGAAAAACTGTTTTTT. Its translation: CASSTGTGLSEKLFF.

This clonotype appeared many times. This chain connects TRBV19 to TRBJ2-1, with 11 positions matching TRBD2. V was pared by 3 bases and J by 10 bases, with 2 bases of the junction left unmatched. The CDR3 spans 13 residues. Germline CDR1 LNHDA, CDR2 SQIVND (reference sequence). Written as DNA, the CDR3 is TGTGCCAGTAGTATTCGGACTAGCGGGGAGCAGTTCTTC. It specifies CASSIRTSGEQFF. The whole variable domain, filled in from reference TRBV19 and TRBJ2-1, reads DGGITQSPKYLFRKEGQNVTLSCEQNLNHDAMYWYRQDPGQGLRLIYYSQIVNDFQKGDIAEGYSVSREKKESFPLTVTSAQKNPTAFYLCASSIRTSGEQFFGPGTRLTVL.

Regarding this clonotype: A much bigger clone sits one base away, suggesting this may be a read error. The chain links TRBV5-1 to TRBJ2-3; D uncertain. The CDR3 spans 13 residues. Germline assignment: CDR1 SGHRS and CDR2 YFSETQ. CDR3 residues: CVSSLGRADTQYF. CDR3 DNA: TGCGTCAGCAGCTTGGGCCGGGCAGATACGCAGTATTTT.

The chain joins TRBV12-3 or TRBV12-4 to TRBJ2-1, with 8 bases lining up with TRBD1. CDR3 size: 10 residues. CDR3 DNA: TGTGCAACAGGGGGTGGAGAGCAGTTCTTC. This codes for CATGGGEQFF.